What follows is one T cell receptor (beta chain) and its context. Its antigen remains unidentified. This sample was included in a study of T cells in localized non-small cell lung cancer. Whole-study findings and limits: T cell clonality was highest in uninvolved adjacent lung, above tumor. Of the top 100 tumor clones, median around 55 were in adjacent lung, approximately 30 among its top 100. Elevated circulating T cell density in blood was associated with longer overall survival. It remains possible that heterogeneity exists, since only one tumor region was sequenced.

Profiling relied on immunoSEQ multiplex PCR, and the TCRdb table lists in-frame clones only, not all of them. The top ten clones hold 11% to 15% of a sample with 26,000 or so clones, approximately 86% of them seen once. CDR3 length equals 15 residues. The V end lost 7 bases, the J end lost 5 bases, and 21 bases lay between the germline ends. The germline V gene has CDR1 SGHRS and CDR2 YFSETQ. The sequenced sample was peripheral blood, obtained before any cancer treatment. The rearrangement links TRBV5-1 to TRBJ2-5, with unresolved D. The receptor was isolated from a female donor of 60 years or more with stage I lung adenocarcinoma. The chain's CDR3 is CASGPLGAVGETQYF. As DNA, the CDR3 is TGCGCCAGCGGTCCATTAGGTGCGGTAGGGGAGACCCAGTACTTC.